The 5 T cell receptor beta chains given below trace back to one sample, sequenced in a study of technical replicates of blood from four donors. Sequenced by immunoSEQ multiplex PCR; TCRdb stores in-frame clones only, minus some. Seen here are 72,000 or so clones, around 96% observed once, and the top ten hold 0.3% to 0.45%. Material for sequencing was T cells isolated from PBMCs. These receptor sequences come from a human donor in good health.

The chain employs TRBV15 and TRBJ2-5, with 13 nucleotides matching TRBD2. Germline trimming cut 4 bases from V and 5 bases from J; bases unmatched to any gene: 7. Germline CDR1 reads LNHNV; CDR2 reads YYDKDF (reference sequence). CDR3 size: 16 residues. The CDR3 nucleotides are TGTGCCACCAGCATTGGACTAGCGGGAGACATGGAGACCCAGTACTTC. Translation gives CATSIGLAGDMETQYF.

The V call is TRBV19, the J call TRBJ2-2; 10 nucleotides line up with TRBD2. The V gene end was trimmed by 6 bases and the J gene end by 5 bases; junction bases not matched to a gene: 3. Germline V CDR1 and CDR2: LNHDA, SQIVND (reference sequence). CDR3 length: 14 amino acids. Here the CDR3 reads CASRKREGTGELFF. In DNA, the CDR3 is TGTGCCAGTAGGAAGCGGGAGGGGACCGGGGAGCTGTTTTTT. The variable domain in full, with the rest retrieved from reference TRBV19 and TRBJ2-2, is DGGITQSPKYLFRKEGQNVTLSCEQNLNHDAMYWYRQDPGQGLRLIYYSQIVNDFQKGDIAEGYSVSREKKESFPLTVTSAQKNPTAFYLCASRKREGTGELFFGEGSRLTVL.

This clone was seen a single time. The chain uses TRBV4-3 and TRBJ2-3, with 7 bases identical to TRBD2. The CDR3 covers 17 residues. J lost 0 bases, V lost 1 base, and 7 bases had no gene match. Germline V CDR1 and CDR2: LGHNA, YSLEER. The CDR3 DNA is TGCGCCAGCAGCCAAGGGGCTAGCGGAACTAGCACAGATACGCAGTATTTT. Encoded protein: CASSQGASGTSTDTQYF.

This rearrangement joins TRBV6-5 to TRBJ1-1; tentatively, D is TRBD1 (6 bases). CDR3 size: 14 residues. V lost 5 bases and J 0 bases, leaving 10 bases between the germline ends. Germline loops: CDR1 MNHEY, CDR2 SVGAGI. The CDR3: CASSTGTLNTEAFF. The DNA for the CDR3 is TGTGCCAGCAGTACCGGGACACTGAACACTGAAGCTTTCTTT.

This chain uses TRBV2 with TRBJ2-7, with 7 bases that match TRBD2. V shed 8 bases, J shed 2 bases, and the junction held 12 bases outside the gene matches. The CDR3 runs to 15 residues. Germline V gene lookup returns CDR1 SNHLY and CDR2 FYNNEI. CDR3 in amino acids: CASPYGREAPYEQYF. In DNA form, the CDR3 reads TGTGCCAGCCCCTACGGCCGGGAGGCTCCCTACGAGCAGTACTTC.